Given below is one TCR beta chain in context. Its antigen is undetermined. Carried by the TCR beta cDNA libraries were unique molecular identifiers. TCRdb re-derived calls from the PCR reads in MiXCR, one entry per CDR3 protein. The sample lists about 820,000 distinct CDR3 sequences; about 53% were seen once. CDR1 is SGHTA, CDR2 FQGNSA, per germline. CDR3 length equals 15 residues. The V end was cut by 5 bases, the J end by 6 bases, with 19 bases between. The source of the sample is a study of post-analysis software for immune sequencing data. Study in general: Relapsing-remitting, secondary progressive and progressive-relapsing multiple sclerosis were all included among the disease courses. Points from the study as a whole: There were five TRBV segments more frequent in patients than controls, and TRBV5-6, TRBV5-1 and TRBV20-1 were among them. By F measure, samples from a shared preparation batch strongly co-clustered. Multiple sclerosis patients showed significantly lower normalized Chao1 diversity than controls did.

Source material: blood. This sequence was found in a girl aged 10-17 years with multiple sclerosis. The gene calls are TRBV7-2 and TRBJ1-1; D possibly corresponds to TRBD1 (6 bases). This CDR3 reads CASSPVDTQGSEAFF. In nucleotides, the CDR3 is TGTGCCAGCAGCCCAGTCGATACACAGGGCTCTGAAGCTTTCTTT.